One sample yielded the 11 T cell receptor beta chains listed below, sequenced in a study of cytomegalovirus exposure and HLA in healthy donors. Researchers ran the PCR with 60 Vbeta and 13 Jbeta primers. The data were produced by immunoSEQ multiplex PCR, yet TCRdb's version contains in-frame clones alone and is incomplete. The sample contains nearly 110,000 clones, more than 60% of which appear only once. The sequencing sample was made of PBMCs. These receptors originate from a man in his 60s in good health and CMV-seronegative.

The rearrangement links TRBV5-1 to TRBJ1-3; 10 bases line up with TRBD1. Germline values: CDR1 SGHRS, CDR2 YFSETQ. J gave up 4 bases and V 4 bases, and 5 bases lay outside the gene matches. This CDR3 contains 15 residues. CDR3 region: CASSLGQGQGNTIYF. The DNA of the CDR3 is TGCGCCAGCAGCCTGGGACAGGGGCAGGGAAACACCATATATTTT.

The chain combines TRBV18 with TRBJ1-1, with D possibly matching TRBD1 (5 bases). The CDR3 length is 13 residues. Germline V gives CDR1 KGHSH, CDR2 LQKENI. V was pared by 5 bases and J by 3 bases, with 10 bases between. CDR3 sequence: CASSETGDTEAFF. CDR3 nucleotide sequence: TGTGCCAGCTCAGAAACAGGTGACACTGAAGCTTTCTTT.

The rearrangement joins TRBV11-2 to TRBJ2-7, with 7 bases identical to TRBD1. The CDR3 consists of 15 residues. Germline lookup yields CDR1 SGHAT and CDR2 FQNNGV. Trimming took 2 bases from V and 2 from J; bases not matched to a gene: 6. In DNA, the CDR3 is TGTGCCAGCAGCTTACACCGGGACAGTACCTACGAGCAGTACTTC. Its translation: CASSLHRDSTYEQYF. Together with reference TRBV11-2 and TRBJ2-7, the CDR3 gives the full variable domain: EAGVAQSPRYKIIEKRQSVAFWCNPISGHATLYWYQQILGQGPKLLIQFQNNGVVDDSQLPKDRFSAERLKGVDSTLKIQPAKLEDSAVYLCASSLHRDSTYEQYFGPGTRLTVT.

This clone was observed a handful of times. The chain is built from TRBV5-1 and TRBJ1-6, with D unclear. This CDR3 contains 13 residues. Looked up from germline, CDR1 is SGHRS and CDR2 is YFSETQ. Trimming stripped 4 bases from V and 9 bases from J, with 11 bases between. The CDR3 DNA reads as TGCGCCAGCAGCCTAGATCTGGGTTCACCCCTCCACTTT. This gives the protein CASSLDLGSPLHF.

V is TRBV30 and J is TRBJ2-5, with 7 bases aligning to TRBD1. Unmatched junction bases numbered 11, after V lost 3 bases and J lost 4 bases. The CDR3 loop spans 15 amino acids. CDR1 and CDR2 (germline): GTSNPN, SVGIG (reference sequence). CDR3 nucleotides: TGTGCCTGGAGAAGGGGGCCAATCAGGGGAGAGACCCAGTACTTC. This codes for CAWRRGPIRGETQYF.

Only a few counts were recorded for this clone. This chain uses TRBV6-5 with TRBJ2-5; TRBD2 matches at 7 bases. Germline V gives CDR1 MNHEY, CDR2 SVGAGI. Germline trimming cut 5 bases from V and 2 bases from J; bases unmatched to any gene: 2. The CDR3 extends over 13 amino acids. This CDR3 reads CASSKRGQETQYF. CDR3 nucleotide sequence: TGTGCCAGCAGTAAGCGGGGTCAAGAGACCCAGTACTTC.

The rearrangement uses TRBV27 and TRBJ2-7, with D possibly TRBD2 on 6 matching bases. The CDR3 is 14 amino acids. Trimming removed 2 bases at V and 7 bases at J, with 15 bases between. CDR1 and CDR2 from the germline V gene are MNHEY and SMNVEV (reference sequence). DNA of the CDR3: TGTGCCAGCAGTTTAACGGGGGTTACCCTAGAGCAGTACGTC. It translates to CASSLTGVTLEQYV.

The rearrangement joins TRBV27 to TRBJ2-5; D is unresolved. V gave up 5 bases and J gave up 0 bases, with 13 bases separating them. Germline assignment: CDR1 MNHEY and CDR2 SMNVEV (reference sequence). The length of the CDR3 is 15 residues. The CDR3 DNA reads as TGTGCCAGCAGTACCACGCCTAGTTACCAAGAGACCCAGTACTTC. Protein product: CASSTTPSYQETQYF.

The V gene is TRBV5-6, the J gene TRBJ2-1, with a possible D match to TRBD1 (5 bases). V was trimmed by 4 bases and J by 8 bases, leaving 10 bases between them. CDR3 size: 12 residues. CDR1 and CDR2 from the germline V gene are SGHDT and YYEEEE. CDR3 sequence: CASSRQGYEQFF. The CDR3 bases are TGTGCCAGCAGCCGGCAGGGCTATGAGCAGTTCTTC.

CDR3 nucleotide sequence: TGTGCCAGTGACAGGGTCCCCTATGGCTACACCTTC. Amino acid sequence: CASDRVPYGYTF. This chain connects TRBV9 to TRBJ1-2; 7 bases align to TRBD1. CDR1 is SGDLS and CDR2 is YYNGEE in the germline V gene. This CDR3 is 12 amino acids long. J gave up 4 bases and V 8 bases, and 5 bases lay outside the gene matches.

Details on this clone: The junction departs from the called germline gene at one end, perhaps through a read error. The rearrangement uses TRBV2 and TRBJ2-7; D is perhaps TRBD2 (6 bases). The CDR3 is 11 amino acids. CDR1 SNHLY and CDR2 FYNNEI come from the germline V gene. CDR3 in amino acids: CASRPWGEQYF. CDR3 sequence (DNA): TGTGCCAGCAGACCTTGGGGGGAGCAATACTTC.